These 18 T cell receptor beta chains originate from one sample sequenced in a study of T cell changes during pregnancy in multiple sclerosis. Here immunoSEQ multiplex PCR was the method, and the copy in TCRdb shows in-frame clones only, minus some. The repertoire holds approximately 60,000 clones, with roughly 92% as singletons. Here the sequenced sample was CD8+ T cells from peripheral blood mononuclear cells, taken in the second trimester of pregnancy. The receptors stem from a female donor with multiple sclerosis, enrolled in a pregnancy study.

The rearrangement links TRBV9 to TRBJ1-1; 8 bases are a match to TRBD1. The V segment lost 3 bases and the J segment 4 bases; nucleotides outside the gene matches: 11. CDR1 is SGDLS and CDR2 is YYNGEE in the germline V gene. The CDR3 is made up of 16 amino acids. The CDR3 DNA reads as TGTGCCAGCAGCGCGGGTGAAACAGGGGGTAGCACTGAAGCTTTCTTT. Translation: CASSAGETGGSTEAFF.

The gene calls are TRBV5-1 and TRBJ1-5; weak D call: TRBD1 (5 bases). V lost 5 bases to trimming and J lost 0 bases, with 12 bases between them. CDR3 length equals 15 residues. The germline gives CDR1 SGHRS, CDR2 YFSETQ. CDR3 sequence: CASSEEGTSNQPQHF. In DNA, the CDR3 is TGCGCCAGCAGTGAGGAGGGGACTAGCAATCAGCCCCAGCATTTT.

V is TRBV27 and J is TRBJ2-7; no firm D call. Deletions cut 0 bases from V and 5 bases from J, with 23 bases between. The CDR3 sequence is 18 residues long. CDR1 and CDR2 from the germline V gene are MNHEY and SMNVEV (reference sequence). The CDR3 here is CASSLSSAATSRRHEQYF. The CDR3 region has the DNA TGTGCCAGCAGTTTATCCTCCGCGGCAACCTCCCGCCGCCACGAGCAGTACTTC.

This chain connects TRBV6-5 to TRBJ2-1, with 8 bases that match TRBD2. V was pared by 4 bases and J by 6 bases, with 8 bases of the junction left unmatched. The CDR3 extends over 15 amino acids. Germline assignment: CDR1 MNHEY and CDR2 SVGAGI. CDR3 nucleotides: TGTGCCAGCAGTTTACGGGGGGGGGTATCCAATGAGCAGTTCTTC. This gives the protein CASSLRGGVSNEQFF.

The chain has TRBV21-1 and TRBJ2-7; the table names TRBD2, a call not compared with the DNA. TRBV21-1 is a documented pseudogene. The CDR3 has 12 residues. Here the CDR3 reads CASSKAWGVQYF. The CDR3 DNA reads TGTGCCAGCAGCAAAGCTTGGGGAGTGCAGTACTTC.

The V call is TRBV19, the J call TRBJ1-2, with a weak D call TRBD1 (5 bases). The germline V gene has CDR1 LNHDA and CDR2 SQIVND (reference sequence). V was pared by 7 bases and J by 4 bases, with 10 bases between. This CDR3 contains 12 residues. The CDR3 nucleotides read TGTGCCAGTACGGGGGACTTCTATGGCTACACCTTC. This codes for CASTGDFYGYTF.

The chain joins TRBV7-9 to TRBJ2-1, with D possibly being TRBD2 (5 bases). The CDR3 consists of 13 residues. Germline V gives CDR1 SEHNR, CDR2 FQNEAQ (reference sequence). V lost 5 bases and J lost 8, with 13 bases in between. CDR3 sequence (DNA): TGTGCCAGCAGCCCGCAGGCGGGCCATGAGCAGTTCTTC. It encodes CASSPQAGHEQFF.

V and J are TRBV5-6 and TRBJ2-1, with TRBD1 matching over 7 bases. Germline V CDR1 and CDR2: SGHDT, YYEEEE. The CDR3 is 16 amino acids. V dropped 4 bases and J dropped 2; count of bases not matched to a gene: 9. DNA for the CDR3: TGTGCCAGCAGCCTCGCGACAGGGAATCCCTACAATGAGCAGTTCTTC. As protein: CASSLATGNPYNEQFF.

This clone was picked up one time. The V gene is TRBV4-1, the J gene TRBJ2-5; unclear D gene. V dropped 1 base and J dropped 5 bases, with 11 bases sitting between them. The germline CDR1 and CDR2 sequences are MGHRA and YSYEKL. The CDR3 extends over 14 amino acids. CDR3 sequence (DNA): TGCGCCAGCAGCCAAGTGCGAGGTTCCGAGACCCAGTACTTC. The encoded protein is CASSQVRGSETQYF.

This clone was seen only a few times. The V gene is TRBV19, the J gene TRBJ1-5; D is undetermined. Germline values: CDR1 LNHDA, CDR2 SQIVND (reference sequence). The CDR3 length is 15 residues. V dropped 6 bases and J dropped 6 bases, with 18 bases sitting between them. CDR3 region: CASSPHALGGQPQHF. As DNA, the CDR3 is TGTGCCAGTAGCCCTCATGCCCTAGGCGGTCAGCCCCAGCATTTT.

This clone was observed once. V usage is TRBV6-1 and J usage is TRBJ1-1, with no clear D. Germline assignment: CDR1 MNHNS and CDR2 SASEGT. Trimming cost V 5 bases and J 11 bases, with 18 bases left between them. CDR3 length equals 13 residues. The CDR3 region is CASSLYREVKAFF. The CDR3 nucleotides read TGTGCCAGCAGTCTCTATAGGGAGGTGAAGGCTTTCTTT.

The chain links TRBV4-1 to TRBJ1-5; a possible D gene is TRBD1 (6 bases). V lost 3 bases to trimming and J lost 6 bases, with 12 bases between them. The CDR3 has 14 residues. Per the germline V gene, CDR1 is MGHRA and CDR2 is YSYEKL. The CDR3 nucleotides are TGCGCCAGCAGCCAGGGAGAAGGGGGTCAGCCCCAGCATTTT. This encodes CASSQGEGGQPQHF.

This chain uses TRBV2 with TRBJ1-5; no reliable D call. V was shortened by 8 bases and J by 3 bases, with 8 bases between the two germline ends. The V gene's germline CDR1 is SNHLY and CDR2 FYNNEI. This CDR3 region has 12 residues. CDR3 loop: CASAYPNQPQHF. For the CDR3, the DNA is TGTGCCAGCGCGTACCCCAATCAGCCCCAGCATTTT.

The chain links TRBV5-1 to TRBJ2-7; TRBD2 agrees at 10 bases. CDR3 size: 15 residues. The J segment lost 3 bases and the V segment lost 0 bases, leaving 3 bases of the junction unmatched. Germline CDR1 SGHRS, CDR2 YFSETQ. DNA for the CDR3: TGCGCCAGCAGCTTGGTTTCTAGCGGGAGCTACGAGCAGTACTTC. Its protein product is CASSLVSSGSYEQYF. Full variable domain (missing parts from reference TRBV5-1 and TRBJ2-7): KAGVTQTPRYLIKTRGQQVTLSCSPISGHRSVSWYQQTPGQGLQFLFEYFSETQRNKGNFPGRFSGRQFSNSRSEMNVSTLELGDSALYLCASSLVSSGSYEQYFGPGTRLTVT.

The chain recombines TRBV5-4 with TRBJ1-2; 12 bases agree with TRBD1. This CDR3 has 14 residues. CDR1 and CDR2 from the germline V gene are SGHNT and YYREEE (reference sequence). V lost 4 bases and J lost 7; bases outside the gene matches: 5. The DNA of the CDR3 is TGTGCCAGCAGCCCGGGACAGGGGGCGAGTGGCTACACCTTC. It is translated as CASSPGQGASGYTF.

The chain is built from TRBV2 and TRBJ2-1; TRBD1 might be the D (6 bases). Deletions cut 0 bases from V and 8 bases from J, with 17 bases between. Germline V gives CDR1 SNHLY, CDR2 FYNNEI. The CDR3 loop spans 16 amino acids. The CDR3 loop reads CASSEAKGHFMDEQFF. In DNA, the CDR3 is TGTGCCAGCAGTGAAGCGAAGGGACACTTTATGGATGAGCAGTTCTTC.

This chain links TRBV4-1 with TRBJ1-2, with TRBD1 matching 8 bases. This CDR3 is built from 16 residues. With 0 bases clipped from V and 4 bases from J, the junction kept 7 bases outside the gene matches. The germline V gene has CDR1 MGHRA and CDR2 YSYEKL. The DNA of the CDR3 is TGCGCCAGCAGCCAAGATCCCGGGACAGGCACCTATGGCTACACCTTC. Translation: CASSQDPGTGTYGYTF.

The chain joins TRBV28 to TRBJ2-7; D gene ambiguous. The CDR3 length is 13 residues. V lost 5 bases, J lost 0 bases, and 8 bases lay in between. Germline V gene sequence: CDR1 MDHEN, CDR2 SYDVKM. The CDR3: CASSPYSSYEQYF. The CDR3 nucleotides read TGTGCCAGCAGTCCCTATAGCTCCTACGAGCAGTACTTC.